This T cell receptor (beta chain) appears in the sequencing data of a study of OX40 agonist ivuxolimab in advanced cancers. The CDR3 extends over 13 amino acids. The germline V gene encodes CDR1 SGHNT and CDR2 YENEEA. V lost 5 bases, J lost 2 bases, and 2 bases stayed unmatched. This table comes from immunoSEQ multiplex PCR, and its TCRdb copy is limited to in-frame clones, with some not included. Of about 66,000 clones listed, approximately 81% were seen once; the top ten hold around 0.68%. This clonotype was sampled from an adult with an advanced solid tumor such as melanoma, head and neck, liver or kidney cancer. The sequences come from CD4+ or CD8+ T cells sorted from blood, collected in a trial of the OX40 agonist ivuxolimab. The chain carries TRBV11-3 and TRBJ2-5, with 7 bases identical to TRBD1. The CDR3 is CASSMGQQETQYF. The CDR3 DNA reads TGTGCCAGCAGCATGGGACAGCAAGAGACCCAGTACTTC.